These T cell receptor beta chains were read from a single sample in a study of blood T cell repertoires in COVID-19. Assay used: immunoSEQ multiplex PCR; TCRdb lists only in-frame clones, some missing. Of 65,000 to 80,000 clones in the sample, roughly 82% are singletons; the top ten hold approximately 10%. What was sequenced was peripheral blood. The receptors derive from a human donor in a cohort sampled during active COVID-19. CDR3s include the opening cysteine and the closing phenylalanine or tryptophan. D genes are given only for firm matches. Not all rows give a size; the values are once, few, many and, for expanded clones, a class.

v_call	d_call	j_call	clone_size	cdr3_nt	cdr3_aa
TRBV5-1	TRBD1	TRBJ1-2	-	TGCGCCAGCAGTATCACAGGGGGTTATGGCTACACCTTC	CASSITGGYGYTF
TRBV28	TRBD1	TRBJ1-6	-	TGTGCCAGCAGTCTTAACGGACAGGGGGCTTATTCACCCCTCCACTTT	CASSLNGQGAYSPLHF
TRBV11-3	-	TRBJ2-5	-	TGTGCCAGCAGCTTAGATTCCAGGGTCTCCCAAGAGACCCAGTACTTC	CASSLDSRVSQETQYF
TRBV5-1	-	TRBJ2-5	-	TGCGCCAGCAGCTTGGGCGTGAGGCGAGAGACCCAGTACTTC	CASSLGVRRETQYF
TRBV27	TRBD2	TRBJ2-2	-	TGTGCCAGCAGTTTGTTAGCGGGAACGAACACCGGGGAGCTGTTTTTT	CASSLLAGTNTGELFF
TRBV5-1	TRBD1	TRBJ1-1	once	TGCGCCAGCCGAAAGGGGGCAGGGACTGAAGCTTTCTTT	CASRKGAGTEAFF
TRBV27	-	TRBJ2-3	-	TGTGCCAGCATATCTACCGTCTTGGGACTGGGCACAGATACGCAGTATTTT	CASISTVLGLGTDTQYF
TRBV5-1	-	TRBJ2-2	-	TGCGCCAGCAGCTTTTTAGGGGGTAGCACCGGGGAGCTGTTTTTT	CASSFLGGSTGELFF
TRBV23-1	-	TRBJ2-7	-	TGCGCCAGCAGTCATCCGGTAGATCGCTACGAGCAGTACTTC	CASSHPVDRYEQYF
TRBV7-9	-	TRBJ2-1	-	TGTGCCAGCAGCTTAGTCCGCAATGAGCAGTTCTTC	CASSLVRNEQFF
TRBV27	-	TRBJ2-6	once	TGTGCCAGCAGATTAAACAGGGCGGGTAGCTCTGGGGCCAACGTCCTGACTTTC	CASRLNRAGSSGANVLTF
TRBV15	-	TRBJ2-5	-	TGTGCCACCAGCAGAGATGCCCGGGGCCAAGAGACCCAGTACTTC	CATSRDARGQETQYF
TRBV28	TRBD2	TRBJ2-7	once	TGTGCCAGCAGTTTTACGCCCGGGACTAGCGGAGCCTACGAGCAGTACTTC	CASSFTPGTSGAYEQYF
TRBV5-1	TRBD2	TRBJ2-7	-	TGCGCCAGCAGCGTACCGGGGGGGGACGACGAGCAGTACTTC	CASSVPGGDDEQYF
TRBV5-1	-	TRBJ2-7	-	TGCGCCAGCAGCCCCGGGTCATTTGGTTTCGAGCAGTACTTC	CASSPGSFGFEQYF
TRBV5-1	TRBD2	TRBJ2-7	-	TGCGCCAGCAGCTTGTGGATAGCGGGAGTGGGGGAGCAGTACTTC	CASSLWIAGVGEQYF
TRBV9	-	TRBJ2-2	-	TGTGCCAGCAGCTCTAGTAGTAGGAGGGGGGAGCTGTTTTTT	CASSSSSRRGELFF
TRBV2	-	TRBJ1-5	-	TGTGCCAGCAGTGAACAGGGTAGGGATCAGCCCCAGCATTTT	CASSEQGRDQPQHF
TRBV11-2	-	TRBJ1-1	-	TGTGCCAGCAGCATCCATCCGGATTACAGAGAAGCTTTCTTT	CASSIHPDYREAFF
TRBV28	-	TRBJ1-6	-	TGTGCCACCCAAGGGGATTCACCCCTCCACTTT	CATQGDSPLHF
TRBV24-1	-	TRBJ2-7	-	TGTGCCACCAGTGCCCAAGGCCCGGGGAATACCTACGAGCAGTACTTC	CATSAQGPGNTYEQYF
TRBV3-1/TRBV3-2	TRBD2	TRBJ2-5	-	TGTGCCAGCAGCCAACAGCGGGGGGGCCGGGAGACCCAGTACTTC	CASSQQRGGRETQYF
TRBV3-1/TRBV3-2	-	TRBJ2-1	-	TGTGCCAGCAGCCCCCGGGCTAGCGAGAACAATGAGCAGTTCTTC	CASSPRASENNEQFF
TRBV28	TRBD1	TRBJ1-6	once	TGTGCCAGCACCCCGCCTCAGGGGGCCTCCTATAATTCACCCCTCCACTTT	CASTPPQGASYNSPLHF
TRBV5-6	TRBD1	TRBJ1-2	-	TGTGCCAGCACCCTAGACAGGGATAACTATGGCTACACCTTC	CASTLDRDNYGYTF
TRBV5-5	TRBD2	TRBJ2-3	-	TGTGCCAGCAGCTTGGGACCGGGACTAGTAACAGATACGCAGTATTTT	CASSLGPGLVTDTQYF
TRBV3-1/TRBV3-2	-	TRBJ1-4	-	TGTGCCAGCAGCCAAGGGGGCACTGAAAAACTGTTTTTT	CASSQGGTEKLFF
TRBV5-1	-	TRBJ1-6	once	TGCGCCAGCAGCTTGGCCGGCGTCAGAGCGTCTTCACCCCTCCACTTT	CASSLAGVRASSPLHF
TRBV5-1	-	TRBJ2-6	-	TGCGCCAGCAGCTTGGACAGTGGTTCTGGGGCCAACGTCCTGACTTTC	CASSLDSGSGANVLTF
TRBV11-2	TRBD2	TRBJ2-1	-	TGTGCCAGCAGCTTAGGCGGGGGTTATGGCGAGCAGTTCTTC	CASSLGGGYGEQFF
TRBV18	-	TRBJ2-7	-	TGTGCCAGCTCAACCGGGACTGCCCCCTACGAGCAGTACTTC	CASSTGTAPYEQYF
TRBV30	-	TRBJ1-4	-	TGTGCCTGGGAATTAGGTGGGAGAAATGAAAAACTGTTTTTT	CAWELGGRNEKLFF
TRBV11-2	-	TRBJ2-7	few	TGTGCCAGCAGCGTGGGAGTTCAGTACTTC	CASSVGVQYF
TRBV4-1	-	TRBJ2-1	-	TGCGCCAGCAGCGTCCGGGCCACAGGGAACAATGAGCAGTTCTTC	CASSVRATGNNEQFF
TRBV7-8	TRBD1	TRBJ2-1	-	TGTGCCAGCAGCTTAGTACGGACAGGGCAAAACAATGAGCAGTTCTTC	CASSLVRTGQNNEQFF
TRBV28	-	TRBJ1-5	-	TGTGCCAGCAGTTTTGGGGGGAAGCCCCAGCATTTT	CASSFGGKPQHF
TRBV7-2	-	TRBJ2-4	-	TGTGCCAGCACCCCTAGGACACCCGCGAACATTCAGTACTTC	CASTPRTPANIQYF
TRBV5-4	-	TRBJ2-2	-	TGTGCCAGCAGTTTCGGAGGGAGCAAGGGCACCGGGGAGCTGTTTTTT	CASSFGGSKGTGELFF
TRBV5-1	TRBD1	TRBJ2-7	-	TGCGCCAGTTCGAGGACAGGGGATTCCTACGAGCAGTACTTC	CASSRTGDSYEQYF
TRBV9	TRBD2	TRBJ2-1	-	TGTGCCAGCAGCGTATTTTCTAGCGGAGGCTACAATGAGCAGTTCTTC	CASSVFSSGGYNEQFF
TRBV5-4	TRBD1	TRBJ2-1	-	TGTGCCAGCAGCTTGGCCCAGGGGGCTTACAATGAGCAGTTCTTC	CASSLAQGAYNEQFF
TRBV5-1	TRBD1	TRBJ2-1	-	TGCGCCAGCAGCTCCTTAGAGGGGGCCTCCTACAATGAGCAGTTCTTC	CASSSLEGASYNEQFF
TRBV9	-	TRBJ1-3	-	TGTGCCAGCAGCCAACTGGCAGGCGCGGGAAACACCATATATTTT	CASSQLAGAGNTIYF
TRBV19	TRBD1	TRBJ1-5	few	TGTGCCAGTAGTCGACAGGGGGGTCAGCCCCAGCATTTT	CASSRQGGQPQHF
TRBV10-3	TRBD2	TRBJ2-3	-	TGTGCCATCAGTGAGTCCCTAGCGGGGCCCCCGGGGTATTTT	CAISESLAGPPGYF
TRBV3-1/TRBV3-2	-	TRBJ1-5	-	TGTGCCAGCAGCCAAGACATAGGGGCGGCAAGGGTGGCCCAGCATTTT	CASSQDIGAARVAQHF
TRBV5-1	-	TRBJ2-4	-	TGCGCCAGCAGCTTGGAGCCGCAAAACATTCAGTACTTC	CASSLEPQNIQYF
TRBV6-4	TRBD2	TRBJ2-4	-	TGTGCCAGCAGGGAAATAGCGGGAGGGCCGCGGAACATTCAGTACTTC	CASREIAGGPRNIQYF
TRBV3-1/TRBV3-2	TRBD1	TRBJ1-3	-	TGTGCCAGCAGCCTATCGACAGGGGTTGGAAACACCATATATTTT	CASSLSTGVGNTIYF
TRBV7-2	-	TRBJ2-5	once	TGTGCCAGCAGCTTAGTGGAGGGTTTGGGGACCCAGTACTTC	CASSLVEGLGTQYF
TRBV5-1	-	TRBJ1-4	-	TGCGCCAGCAGGCCGGTAGGGGCTAATGAAAAACTGTTTTTT	CASRPVGANEKLFF
TRBV2	-	TRBJ1-1	-	TGTGCCAGCAGTCAACAGAACACTGAAGCTTTCTTT	CASSQQNTEAFF
TRBV7-9	-	TRBJ2-3	-	TGTGCCAGCAGCCAAACCTCGGTAGATACGCAGTATTTT	CASSQTSVDTQYF
TRBV4-2	TRBD2	TRBJ2-1	-	TGTGCCAGCAGCCAAGAGGGGGGACTAGCGGGGATGAATGAGCAGTTCTTC	CASSQEGGLAGMNEQFF
TRBV10-3	TRBD2	TRBJ2-7	-	TGTGCCATCGGACTTAGCGGGACCCTCTACGAGCAGTACTTC	CAIGLSGTLYEQYF
TRBV6-5	-	TRBJ1-2	-	TGTGCCAGCAGTTACACTAAGAGCAGGGGCTCCTATGGCTACACCTTC	CASSYTKSRGSYGYTF
TRBV5-1	-	TRBJ2-2	-	TGCGCCAGCAGCTTGTTGGCAGGACAAAAGGTACCGAGCACCGGGGAGCTGTTTTTT	CASSLLAGQKVPSTGELFF
TRBV28	TRBD1	TRBJ1-5	few	TGTGCCAGCAGCCGCGGGACAGGGAACAATCAGCCCCAGCATTTT	CASSRGTGNNQPQHF
TRBV6-1	-	TRBJ2-1	-	TGTGCCAGCAGTGAATCGGGATCGGAACGGAATGAGCAGTTCTTC	CASSESGSERNEQFF
TRBV20-1	-	TRBJ1-1	-	TGCAGTGCTAGTACTTGGAGGGATGGACCCGAAGGAGCTTTCTTT	CSASTWRDGPEGAFF